This T cell receptor beta chain appears in the sequencing data of a study of blood T cells in healthy people across ages. Primers used in a second PCR of about 7 to 12 cycles were a sample-barcoded 5' primer and a J-beta primer mix. Every sample gave at least 3 million paired-end reads containing CDR3. One entry per CDR3 protein results from TCRdb running MiXCR on the 5' RACE reads. Among roughly 700,000 distinct CDR3 sequences, approximately 25% were seen once, and the ten largest hold under 10%. Each sample provided at least 5 micrograms of extracted total RNA. Germline lookup yields CDR1 SGHNT and CDR2 YYREEE (reference sequence). The CDR3 loop spans 17 amino acids. Trimming shortened V by 4 bases and J by 0 bases, and 14 bases separated the two germline ends. This same sample was also part of a study on T cells of mothers and their children.

Source material: blood. This TCR derives from a boy between 5 and 17 years old in good health. This chain links TRBV5-4 with TRBJ2-6; perhaps TRBD1 as D (5 bases). The CDR3 region is CASSPRQPVSGANVLTF. The CDR3 bases are TGTGCCAGCAGCCCGCGACAGCCTGTCTCTGGGGCCAACGTCCTGACTTTC.